This TCR beta chain was sequenced in a study of T cell repertoires in cytomegalovirus infection. The wider study: The authors used CMV epitopes that were HLA-C-restricted (recently identified) and HLA-B-restricted (well studied). From public TCR beta signatures came an indication of both CMV infection and matching HLA type.

Details on this clonotype: Its specificity is unknown.

General study results and limits: There were carriers of CMV plus the relevant HLA, and cumulative public TCR beta family frequency identified them. Ex vivo, HLA-C-restricted CMV-specific TCR beta clonotypes prevailed over the rest of the response.

A single record per CDR3 protein comes from TCRdb applying MiXCR to the reads. The data contain some 120,000 distinct CDR3 sequences, roughly 32% of them seen just once; the ten biggest clones take up roughly 50%. The source is a human donor in good health (CMV status not recorded). Some clones in this sample may be carry-over from other donors' samples. Specimen: CD8+ T cells from cultured PBMCs, collected from culture after CMV antigen stimulation.

CDR3 amino acids: CASSQEGDVTDTQYF. DNA for the CDR3: TGCGCCAGCAGCCAAGAGGGGGACGTCACAGATACGCAGTATTTT. This chain links TRBV4-3 with TRBJ2-3; D could derive from TRBD1 or TRBD2 (5 bases each). Trimming removed 0 bases at V and 2 bases at J, with 9 bases between. Germline V gives CDR1 LGHNA, CDR2 YSLEER. CDR3 length: 15 residues.